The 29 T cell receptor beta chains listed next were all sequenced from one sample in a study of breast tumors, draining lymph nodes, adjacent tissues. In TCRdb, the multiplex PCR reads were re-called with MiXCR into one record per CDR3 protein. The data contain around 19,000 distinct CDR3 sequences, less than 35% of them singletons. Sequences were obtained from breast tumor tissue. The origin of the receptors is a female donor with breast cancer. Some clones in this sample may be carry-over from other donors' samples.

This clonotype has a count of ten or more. CDR3 DNA sequence: TGTGCCAGCAGCCAGAAGACGGGGAATGAGCAGTTCTTC. It encodes CASSQKTGNEQFF. The chain links TRBV4-2 to TRBJ2-1, with a weak D call TRBD2 (5 bases). V lost 3 bases, J lost 7 bases, and 10 bases lay in between. The CDR3 consists of 13 residues. CDR1 and CDR2 from the germline V gene are LGHNA and YNFKEQ.

CDR3 DNA sequence: TGCGCCAGCAGCTTGTGGGGCGAGAACACTGAAGCTTTCTTT. The encoded protein is CASSLWGENTEAFF. V and J are TRBV5-1 and TRBJ1-1; TRBD1 might be the D (5 bases). Germline V lookup: CDR1 SGHRS, CDR2 YFSETQ. The CDR3 has 14 amino acids. V was trimmed by 1 base and J by 1 base, leaving 8 bases between them.

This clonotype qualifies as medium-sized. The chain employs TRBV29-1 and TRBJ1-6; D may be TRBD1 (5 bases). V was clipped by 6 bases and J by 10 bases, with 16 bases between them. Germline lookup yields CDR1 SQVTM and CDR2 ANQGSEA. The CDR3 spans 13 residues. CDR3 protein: CSVSDGGGSPLHF. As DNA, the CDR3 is TGCAGCGTCTCAGACGGGGGTGGGTCACCCCTCCACTTT.

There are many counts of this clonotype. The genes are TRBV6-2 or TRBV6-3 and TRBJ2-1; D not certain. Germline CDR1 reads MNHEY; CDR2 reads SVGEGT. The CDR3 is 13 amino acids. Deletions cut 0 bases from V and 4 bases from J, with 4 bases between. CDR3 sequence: CASSYSYYNEQFF. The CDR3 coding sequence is TGTGCCAGCAGTTACTCATATTACAATGAGCAGTTCTTC.

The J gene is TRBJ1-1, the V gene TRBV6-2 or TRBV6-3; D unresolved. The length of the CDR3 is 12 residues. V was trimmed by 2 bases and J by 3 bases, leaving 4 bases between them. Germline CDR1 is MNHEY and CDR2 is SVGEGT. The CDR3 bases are TGTGCCAGCAGTTACCCAGACACTGAAGCTTTCTTT. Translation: CASSYPDTEAFF.

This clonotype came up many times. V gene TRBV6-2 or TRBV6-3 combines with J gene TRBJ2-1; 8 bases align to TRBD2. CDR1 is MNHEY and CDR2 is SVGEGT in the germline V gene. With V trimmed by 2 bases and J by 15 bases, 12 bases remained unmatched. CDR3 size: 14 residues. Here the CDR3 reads CASSYQRGSQLPFF. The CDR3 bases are TGTGCCAGCAGTTACCAGCGGGGGTCCCAGCTGCCGTTCTTC.

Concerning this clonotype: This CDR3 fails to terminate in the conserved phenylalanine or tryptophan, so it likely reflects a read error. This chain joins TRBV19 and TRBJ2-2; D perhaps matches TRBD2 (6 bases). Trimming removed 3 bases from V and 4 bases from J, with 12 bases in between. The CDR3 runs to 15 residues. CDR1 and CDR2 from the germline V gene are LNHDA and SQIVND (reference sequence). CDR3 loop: CASSISGSSTGELFS. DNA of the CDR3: TGTGCCAGTAGTATTTCCGGGAGCAGCACCGGGGAGCTGTTTTCT.

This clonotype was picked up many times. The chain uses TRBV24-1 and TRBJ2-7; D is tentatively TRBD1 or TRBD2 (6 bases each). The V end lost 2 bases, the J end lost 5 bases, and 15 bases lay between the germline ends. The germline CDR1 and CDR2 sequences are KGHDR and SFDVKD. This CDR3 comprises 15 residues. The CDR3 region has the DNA TGTGCCACCAGTGATTATGGAGGGGGAATCCACGAGCAGTACTTC. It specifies CATSDYGGGIHEQYF.

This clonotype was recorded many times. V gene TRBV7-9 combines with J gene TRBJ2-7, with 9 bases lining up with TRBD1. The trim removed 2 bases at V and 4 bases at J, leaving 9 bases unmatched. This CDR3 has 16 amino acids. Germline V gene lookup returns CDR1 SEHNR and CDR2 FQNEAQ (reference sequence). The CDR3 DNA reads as TGTGCCAGCAGCTTAACGGTCGGGACAGGGTGGTACGAGCAGTACTTC. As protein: CASSLTVGTGWYEQYF.

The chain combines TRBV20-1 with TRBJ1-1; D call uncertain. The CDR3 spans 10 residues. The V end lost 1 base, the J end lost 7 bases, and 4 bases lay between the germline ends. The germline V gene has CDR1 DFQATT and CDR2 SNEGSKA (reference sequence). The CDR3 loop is CSARVLEAFF. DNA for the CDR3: TGCAGTGCTAGAGTACTTGAAGCTTTCTTT.

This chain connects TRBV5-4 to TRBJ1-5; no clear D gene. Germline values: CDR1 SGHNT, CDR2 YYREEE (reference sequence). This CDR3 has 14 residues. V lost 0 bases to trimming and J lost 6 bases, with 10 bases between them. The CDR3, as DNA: TGTGCCAGCAGCTTGGCGGGCTTCGGTCAGCCCCAGCATTTT. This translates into CASSLAGFGQPQHF.

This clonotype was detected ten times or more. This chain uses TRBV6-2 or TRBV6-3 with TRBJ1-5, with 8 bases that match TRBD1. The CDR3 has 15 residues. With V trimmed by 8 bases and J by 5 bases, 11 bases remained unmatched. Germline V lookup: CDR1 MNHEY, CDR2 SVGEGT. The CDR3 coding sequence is TGTGCCAGCGGATTCTCGACAGGGGAGGATCAGCCCCAGCATTTT. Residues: CASGFSTGEDQPQHF.

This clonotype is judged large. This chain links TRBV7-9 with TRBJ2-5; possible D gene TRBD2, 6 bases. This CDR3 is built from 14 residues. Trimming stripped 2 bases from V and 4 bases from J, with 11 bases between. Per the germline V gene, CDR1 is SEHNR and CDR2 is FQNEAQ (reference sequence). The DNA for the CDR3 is TGTGCCAGCAGCTTACGGGAGAGAGGAGAGACCCAGTACTTC. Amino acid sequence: CASSLRERGETQYF.

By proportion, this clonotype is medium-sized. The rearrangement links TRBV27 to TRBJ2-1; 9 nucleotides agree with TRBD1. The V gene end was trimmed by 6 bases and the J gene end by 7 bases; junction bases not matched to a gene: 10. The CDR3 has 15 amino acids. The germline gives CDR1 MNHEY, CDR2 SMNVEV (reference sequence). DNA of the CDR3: TGTGCCAGCAGCCGGGACAGGGCTGGAGGTAATGAGCAGTTCTTC. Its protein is CASSRDRAGGNEQFF.

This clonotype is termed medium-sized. CDR3 nucleotides: TGCAGTGCTACTTACGGGACAGGGGTGGGCGAGCAGTACTTC. This gives the protein CSATYGTGVGEQYF. The chain is built from TRBV20-1 and TRBJ2-7; 10 bases agree with TRBD1. CDR3 length: 14 amino acids. Trimming at V came to 4 bases and at J to 6 bases, leaving 9 bases not matched to a gene. Germline V CDR1 and CDR2: DFQATT, SNEGSKA (reference sequence).

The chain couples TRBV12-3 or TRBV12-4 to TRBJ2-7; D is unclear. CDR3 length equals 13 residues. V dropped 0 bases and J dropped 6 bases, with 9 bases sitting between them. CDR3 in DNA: TGTGCCAGCAGTTTAGCGTTTGGCTTCGAGCAGTACTTC. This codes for CASSLAFGFEQYF.

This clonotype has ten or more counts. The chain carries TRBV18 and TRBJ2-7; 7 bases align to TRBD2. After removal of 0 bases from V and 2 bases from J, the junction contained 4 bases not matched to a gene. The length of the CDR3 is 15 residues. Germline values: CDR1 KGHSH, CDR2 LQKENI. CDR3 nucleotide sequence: TGTGCCAGCTCACCACCGGGCGCGGGGGCCTACGAGCAGTACTTC. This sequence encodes CASSPPGAGAYEQYF.

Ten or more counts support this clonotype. The CDR3 protein is CASSYSSAVDYEQYF. CDR3 nucleotide sequence: TGTGCCAGCAGTTATAGCAGCGCAGTAGACTACGAGCAGTACTTC. The chain recombines TRBV28 with TRBJ2-7, with no clear D. Trimming left V 4 bases short and J 3 bases short, with 16 bases between. The CDR3 contains 15 residues. The V gene's germline CDR1 is MDHEN and CDR2 SYDVKM.

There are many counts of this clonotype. The CDR3 DNA reads TGTGCCAGCAGTGAGGCCAGGGGGGGCACAGATACGCAGTATTTT. It translates to CASSEARGGTDTQYF. The chain joins TRBV6-1 to TRBJ2-3; possibly TRBD1 for D (7 bases). Germline CDR1 and CDR2: MNHNS and SASEGT. The CDR3 length is 15 residues. Trimming left V 3 bases short and J 1 base short, with 11 bases between.

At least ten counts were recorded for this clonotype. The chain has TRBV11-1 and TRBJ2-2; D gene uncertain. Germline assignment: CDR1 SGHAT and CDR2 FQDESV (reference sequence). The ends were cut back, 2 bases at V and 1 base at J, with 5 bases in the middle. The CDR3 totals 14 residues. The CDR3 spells CASSLRGNTGELFF. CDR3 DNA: TGTGCCAGCAGCTTAAGAGGGAACACCGGGGAGCTGTTTTTT.

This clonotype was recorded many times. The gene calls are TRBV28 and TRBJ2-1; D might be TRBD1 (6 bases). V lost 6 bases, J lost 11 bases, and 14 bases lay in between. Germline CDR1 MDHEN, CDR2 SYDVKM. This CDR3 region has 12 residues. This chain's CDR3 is CASSLGGRKQFF. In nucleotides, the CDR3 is TGTGCCAGCAGCCTTGGGGGCCGGAAGCAGTTCTTC. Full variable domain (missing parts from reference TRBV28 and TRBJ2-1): DVKVTQSSRYLVKRTGEKVFLECVQDMDHENMFWYRQDPGLGLRLIYFSYDVKMKEKGDIPEGYSVSREKKERFSLILESASTNQTSMYLCASSLGGRKQFFGPGTRLTVL.

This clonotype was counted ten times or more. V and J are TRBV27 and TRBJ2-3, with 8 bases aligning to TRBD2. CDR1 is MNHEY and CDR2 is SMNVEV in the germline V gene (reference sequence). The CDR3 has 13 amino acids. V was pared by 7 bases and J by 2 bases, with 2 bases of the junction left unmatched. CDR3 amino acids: CASKGLATDTQYF. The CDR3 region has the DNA TGTGCCAGCAAAGGACTAGCCACAGATACGCAGTATTTT.

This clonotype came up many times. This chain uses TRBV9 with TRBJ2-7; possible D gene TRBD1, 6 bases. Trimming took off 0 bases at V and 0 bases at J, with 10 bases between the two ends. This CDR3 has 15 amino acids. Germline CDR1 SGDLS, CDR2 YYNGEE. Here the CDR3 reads CASSVGTANSYEQYF. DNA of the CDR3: TGTGCCAGCAGCGTAGGGACAGCCAACTCCTACGAGCAGTACTTC. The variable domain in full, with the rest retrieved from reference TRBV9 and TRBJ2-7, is DSGVTQTPKHLITATGQRVTLRCSPRSGDLSVYWYQQSLDQGLQFLIQYYNGEERAKGNILERFSAQQFPDLHSELNLSSLELGDSALYFCASSVGTANSYEQYFGPGTRLTVT.

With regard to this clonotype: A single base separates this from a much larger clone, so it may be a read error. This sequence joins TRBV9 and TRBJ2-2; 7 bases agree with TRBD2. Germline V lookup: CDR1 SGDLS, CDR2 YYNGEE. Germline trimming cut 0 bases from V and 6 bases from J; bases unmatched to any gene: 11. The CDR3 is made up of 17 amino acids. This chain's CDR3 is CASSVATRGEWAGELFF. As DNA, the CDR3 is TGTGCCAGCAGCGTAGCTACACGGGGGGAGTGGGCCGGGGAGCTGTTTTTT.

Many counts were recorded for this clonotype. The CDR3 coding sequence is TGCGCCAGCAGCCAACTTGGTGGATCCGTACAAGAGACCCAGTACTTC. This codes for CASSQLGGSVQETQYF. The chain couples TRBV4-1 to TRBJ2-5; D uncertain. The CDR3 spans 16 residues. Germline CDR1 and CDR2: MGHRA and YSYEKL. Trimming stripped 2 bases from V and 2 bases from J, with 15 bases between.

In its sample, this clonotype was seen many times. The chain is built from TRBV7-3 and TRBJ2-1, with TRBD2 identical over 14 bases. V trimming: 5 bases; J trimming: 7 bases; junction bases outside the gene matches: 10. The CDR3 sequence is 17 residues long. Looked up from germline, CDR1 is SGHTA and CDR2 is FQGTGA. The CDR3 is CASSATGLAGGNNEQFF. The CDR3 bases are TGTGCCAGCAGCGCGACCGGACTAGCGGGGGGAAATAATGAGCAGTTCTTC.

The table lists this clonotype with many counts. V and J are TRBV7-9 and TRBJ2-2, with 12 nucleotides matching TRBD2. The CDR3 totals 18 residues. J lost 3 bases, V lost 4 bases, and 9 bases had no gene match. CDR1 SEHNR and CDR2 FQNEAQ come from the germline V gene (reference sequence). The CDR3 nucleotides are TGTGCCAGCAGCTCCAGACTAGCGGGAGAACAGTACACCGGGGAGCTGTTTTTT. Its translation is CASSSRLAGEQYTGELFF.

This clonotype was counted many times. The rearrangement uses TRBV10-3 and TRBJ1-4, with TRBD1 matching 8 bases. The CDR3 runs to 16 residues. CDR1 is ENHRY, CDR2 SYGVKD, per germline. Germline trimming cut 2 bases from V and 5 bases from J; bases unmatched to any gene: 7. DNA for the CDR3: TGTGCCATCAGTGAGGGGACAGGCGTCCAAAATGAAAAACTGTTTTTT. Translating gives CAISEGTGVQNEKLFF.

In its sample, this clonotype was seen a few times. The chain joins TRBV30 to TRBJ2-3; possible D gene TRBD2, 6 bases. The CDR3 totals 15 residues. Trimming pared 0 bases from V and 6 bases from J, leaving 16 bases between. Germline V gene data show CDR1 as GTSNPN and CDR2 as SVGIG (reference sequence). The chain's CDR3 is CAWSVDVWGRDTQYF. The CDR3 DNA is TGTGCCTGGAGTGTAGATGTCTGGGGGAGGGATACGCAGTATTTT.